This TCR beta chain was captured by sequencing in a study of cytomegalovirus exposure and HLA in healthy donors. Findings of the study overall: Follow-up analysis later connected one missense variant in DCLRE1C with trimming of TCR beta V- and J-genes.

Germline CDR1 is MNHEY and CDR2 is SVGAGI. V was clipped by 2 bases and J by 6 bases; unmatched bases: 1. The CDR3 has 15 amino acids. In the case of this clone: Antigen specificity is unknown.

The PCR had 60 Vbeta and 13 Jbeta primers. The repertoire was sequenced with immunoSEQ multiplex PCR; TCRdb's copy has only in-frame clones and lacks some. The profile shows 310,000 or so clones, roughly 90% of them singletons. Sequencing was performed on PBMCs. The TCR sequence derives from a woman younger than 35 in good health and CMV-seronegative. J is TRBJ2-2 and V is TRBV6-5; TRBD2 matches 12 bases. The CDR3 is CASSYRLAGAGELFF. CDR3 bases: TGTGCCAGCAGTTACCGACTAGCGGGGGCCGGGGAGCTGTTTTTT.